This T cell receptor beta chain appears in the sequencing data of a study of Ad26.COV2.S vaccination and SARS-CoV-2 variants. With V trimmed by 0 bases and J by 6 bases, 7 bases remained unmatched. The germline gives CDR1 MGHRA, CDR2 YSYEKL. The CDR3 runs 15 residues. The sample's treatment: 15 to 20 received Ad26.COV2.S at low or high dose, single or two shots; roughly five received placebo; per-sample allocation not given. At day 63 after the first vaccine or placebo injection, samples were drawn. Only in-frame clones appear in the TCRdb table, and some are missing; sequencing was by immunoSEQ multiplex PCR. The data hold roughly 350,000 clones, with more than 85% observed a single time.

This material consisted of peripheral blood, taken in a trial of Ad26.COV2.S vaccine versus placebo. This TCR was sampled from a person aged 18-65 years who received the Ad26.COV2.S COVID-19 vaccine or a placebo. The genes are TRBV4-1 and TRBJ2-7; TRBD2 matches 8 bases. The chain's CDR3 is CASSQEDRGGSEQYF. The CDR3 nucleotides are TGCGCCAGCAGCCAAGAAGATCGGGGGGGCTCCGAGCAGTACTTC.